This T cell receptor (beta chain) was recorded in a study of response to subunit inactivated influenza vaccine listed by TCRdb under 2018. About the investigation overall: Deep quantitative T cell receptor repertoire profiling was used in the study to track responses to a trivalent subunit inactivated influenza vaccine. Study-level results and caveats: The authors suggested that each seasonal influenza vaccination may recruit only a limited number of new T cells.

Trimming accounts for 8 bases at V and 8 bases at J, while the number of junction bases matched to no gene is 4. CDR1 KGHDR and CDR2 SFDVKD were looked up in the germline V gene. Including cysteine and phenylalanine, the CDR3 has 12 amino acids. The only DNA kept is the CDR3, 36 bases in frame from the first base. Library method: RT-PCR. Data came from an Illumina HiSeq 2500. The public reads were quality trimmed at Q25 with fastp and then assembled into clones with MiXCR by TCRdb, keeping productive beta chains. Each entry is one CDR3 protein sequence, shown with its most common DNA and genes. For this sample the table gives over 650,000 distinct CDR3 sequences, of which approximately 17% were detected only once. The ten largest account for about a tenth of the sample. With regard to this clonotype: Its antigen remains undetermined. One base away there is no much larger clone; base qualities are not given.

The receptor chain draws on TRBV24-1 and TRBJ2-1; TRBD1 agrees with 8 junctional bases. This clonotype originated in a man aged 50-59 years who received an inactivated influenza vaccine. Donor details come from another sample of the same person, matched by shared clones. The sample here was PBMCs from blood, taken less than 6 days after vaccination. The CDR3 region: CATKDRGDEQFF. The nucleotide sequence is TGTGCCACCAAAGACAGGGGCGATGAGCAGTTCTTC.